This T cell receptor (beta chain) was captured in a study of human T cells and chemical hapten exposure. Study-wide background: Patch testing was performed with 0.01% DPC on the upper back, with reading at 6 days. Mostly female, the patients presented with alopecia areata, totalis or universalis.

TCRdb reprocessed the RACE reads with MiXCR, giving one entry per CDR3 protein. The sample has roughly 160,000 distinct CDR3 sequences; approximately 15% are singletons. The CDR3 spans 15 residues. Germline V gene sequence: CDR1 SQVTM, CDR2 ANQGSEA. V shed 2 bases, J shed 3 bases, and the junction held 7 bases outside the gene matches. There are a few counts of this clonotype. Time point reported: patch test 1, 2 weeks after DPC sensitization. This sample's treatment: therapeutic diphenylcyclopropenone sensitization with weekly scalp DPC. The source material was whole blood, sampled in connection with sensitization to the hapten diphenylcyclopropenone (DPC). The genes are TRBV29-1 and TRBJ2-1, with 7 bases matching TRBD1. This sequence was found in a woman aged 25 to 39 with alopecia areata. Some clones in this sample may be carry-over from other donors' samples. In DNA, the CDR3 is TGCAGCGTTGAAAACCGGGGACAGAGCTACAATGAGCAGTTCTTC. Translating gives CSVENRGQSYNEQFF.